What follows describes a single T cell receptor beta chain. What it binds is unknown. Per germline, CDR1 SGHRS and CDR2 YFSETQ. This CDR3 is 20 amino acids long. V gave up 0 bases and J gave up 6 bases, with 30 bases separating them. This sample was included in a study of shared clonotypes between healthy human individuals. Study-wide results and caveats: Against clonotypes common to all four donors, non-shared ones had lower generation probabilities.

TCRdb's table, derived via immunoSEQ multiplex PCR, lists solely in-frame clones and lacks some. This table holds 800,000 to 1,200,000 clones, around 78% found once. The V call is TRBV5-1, the J call TRBJ2-5; D may correspond to TRBD1 or TRBD2 (6 bases each). The TCR was taken from a man younger than 35 in good health. Some clones in this sample may be carry-over from other donors' samples. The sequenced material came from memory CD4+ T cells from PBMCs. Subset: CD45RA-negative fraction. The CDR3 loop reads CASSLAVELQGSQAGKTQYF. Written as DNA, the CDR3 is TGCGCCAGCAGCTTGGCCGTAGAATTACAGGGCTCGCAGGCGGGGAAGACCCAGTACTTC.